Following are 3 T cell receptor beta chains from one sample sequenced in a study of radiotherapy plus CTLA-4 blockade in lung cancer. Sequencing used immunoSEQ multiplex PCR; TCRdb keeps in-frame clones, though not all of them. The sample lists tens of thousands of clones; around 79% were seen once. The specimen comprised peripheral blood, sampled from a patient treated with radiotherapy plus ipilimumab. The receptor set was obtained from a human donor with non-small cell lung cancer that progressed on radiotherapy plus ipilimumab.

The V and J genes are TRBV5-6 and TRBJ2-1, with 11 bases that match TRBD2. V was pared by 6 bases and J by 0 bases, with 8 bases of the junction left unmatched. Germline V lookup: CDR1 SGHDT, CDR2 YYEEEE. This CDR3 contains 17 residues. The CDR3 sequence: CASTATSGMSSYNEQFF. CDR3 DNA sequence: TGTGCCAGCACCGCGACTAGCGGGATGAGCTCCTACAATGAGCAGTTCTTC.

With respect to this clone: This same CDR3 is encoded by further DNA sequences in the sample. The V gene is TRBV28, the J gene TRBJ2-7, with 12 bases lining up with TRBD1. The CDR3 consists of 15 residues. Germline CDR1 MDHEN, CDR2 SYDVKM. Trimming cost V 2 bases and J 3 bases; bases outside gene matches: 2. Here the CDR3 reads CASSLGTGGFYEQYF. CDR3 DNA: TGTGCCAGCAGTTTAGGGACAGGGGGCTTCTACGAGCAGTACTTC.

The genes are TRBV5-1 and TRBJ1-1; 10 bases are shared with TRBD1. The germline V gene has CDR1 SGHRS and CDR2 YFSETQ. Trimming at V came to 3 bases and at J to 4 bases, leaving 3 bases not matched to a gene. The length of the CDR3 is 14 residues. The CDR3 sequence is CASSWGQGRTEAFF. The CDR3 nucleotides read TGCGCCAGCAGCTGGGGACAGGGGCGCACTGAAGCTTTCTTT.